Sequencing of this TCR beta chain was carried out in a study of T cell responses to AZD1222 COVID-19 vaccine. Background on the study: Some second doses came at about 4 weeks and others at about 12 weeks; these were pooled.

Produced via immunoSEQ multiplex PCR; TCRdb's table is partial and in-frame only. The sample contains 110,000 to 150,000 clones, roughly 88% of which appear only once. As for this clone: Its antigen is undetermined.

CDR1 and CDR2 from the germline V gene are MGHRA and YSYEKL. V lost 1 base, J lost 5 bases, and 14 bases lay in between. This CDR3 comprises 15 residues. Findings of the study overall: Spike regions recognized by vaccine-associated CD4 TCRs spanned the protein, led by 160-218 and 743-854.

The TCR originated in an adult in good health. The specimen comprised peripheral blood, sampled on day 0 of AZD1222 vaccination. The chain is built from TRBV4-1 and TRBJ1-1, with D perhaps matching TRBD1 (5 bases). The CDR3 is CASSQAAGKRTEAFF. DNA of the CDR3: TGCGCCAGCAGCCAAGCGGCAGGGAAAAGGACTGAAGCTTTCTTT.